The rows below give T cell receptor beta chains drawn from one sample of a study of follicular helper T cells after annual influenza vaccination. Profiling relied on immunoSEQ multiplex PCR, and the TCRdb table lists in-frame clones only, not all of them. The sample includes 10,000 to 15,000 clones, about 73% of them seen just once. Material: CXCR5- memory CD4+ T cells sorted from blood, obtained on the day of influenza vaccination. The origin of the receptors is an adult who received the influenza vaccine. Both conserved end residues are trimmed from each CDR3.

J: TRBJ1-2; V: TRBV4-1; CDR3: ASSQVRPPLLYGYT
J: TRBJ2-7; V: TRBV7-2; CDR3: ASSLFLSITYEQY
J: TRBJ2-2; V: TRBV27; CDR3: ASSLGTERSGELF
J: TRBJ1-2; V: TRBV9; CDR3: ASSVALTEPNYGYT
J: TRBJ1-3; V: TRBV10-3; CDR3: AISAIGINGNTIY
J: TRBJ2-4; V: TRBV13; CDR3: ASSFNQRLASPAKNIQY
J: TRBJ2-1; V: TRBV28; CDR3: ASRTGGVPINNEQF
J: TRBJ1-1; V: TRBV10-3; CDR3: AISAEGANTEAF
J: TRBJ2-1; V: TRBV7-6; CDR3: ASSLAGGGLTYNEQF
J: TRBJ1-4; V: TRBV5-1; CDR3: ASSLATGLANEKLF
J: TRBJ2-7; V: TRBV6-1; CDR3: ASSEGWTPTYEQY
J: TRBJ2-1; V: TRBV2; CDR3: ASSELGGRYNEQF
J: TRBJ1-1; V: TRBV7-3; CDR3: ASSRVGLGPPTEAF
J: TRBJ1-1; V: TRBV2; CDR3: ASSLTGLTEAF
J: TRBJ1-2; V: TRBV20-1; CDR3: SAIRGGGYT
J: TRBJ2-7; V: TRBV18; CDR3: ASSTREFEQY
J: TRBJ2-2; V: TRBV9; CDR3: ASSAGNTGELF
J: TRBJ1-2; V: TRBV5-8; CDR3: ASSLEGNRGSNGYT
J: TRBJ1-1; V: TRBV18; CDR3: ASSPAGMNTEAF
J: TRBJ1-2; V: TRBV5-4; CDR3: ASSPRTGDYGYT
J: TRBJ1-5; V: TRBV6-5; CDR3: ASSLTVNQPQH
J: TRBJ1-5; V: TRBV7-8; CDR3: ASSLGGQPQH
J: TRBJ2-1; V: TRBV2; CDR3: ASSAYLGQGGRF
J: TRBJ1-4; V: TRBV7-2; CDR3: ASSSLGLKDEKLF
J: TRBJ2-3; V: TRBV18; CDR3: ASSPPWGGPGTDTQY
J: TRBJ2-5; V: TRBV19; CDR3: ASSARGLQETQY
J: TRBJ2-3; V: TRBV4-3; CDR3: ASSRIKSDTQY
J: TRBJ2-3; V: TRBV19; CDR3: ASRDGGGGTDTQY
J: TRBJ2-1; V: TRBV18; CDR3: ASSPAVYNEQF
J: TRBJ2-7; V: TRBV7-2; CDR3: ASSPAVSYEQY
J: TRBJ1-2; V: TRBV5-1; CDR3: ASTREGQNYGYT
J: TRBJ1-2; V: TRBV6-6; CDR3: ASSAEFAGSFYGYT
J: TRBJ2-2; V: TRBV7-2; CDR3: ASSLGAHTGELF
J: TRBJ2-7; V: TRBV5-1; CDR3: ASSEGTGAYEQY
J: TRBJ1-4; V: TRBV5-1; CDR3: ASSPAGPAEKLF
J: TRBJ2-5; V: TRBV25-1; CDR3: ASSIQGPGETQY
J: TRBJ1-2; V: TRBV5-4; CDR3: ASSVTEVYGYT
J: TRBJ1-1; V: TRBV5-6; CDR3: ASSFLGVLNTEAF
J: TRBJ1-5; V: TRBV21-1; CDR3: ASSNLIWAVGQPQH
J: TRBJ2-1; V: TRBV7-6; CDR3: ASSQDVATPQF
J: TRBJ2-1; V: TRBV7-9; CDR3: ASSLRGSSYNEQF
J: TRBJ2-3; V: TRBV5-1; CDR3: ASSLEGDTQY
J: TRBJ1-1; V: TRBV7-7; CDR3: ASSLDSNTEAF
J: TRBJ1-6; V: TRBV28; CDR3: ASTPLDRVYSPLH
J: TRBJ1-1; V: TRBV19; CDR3: ASSIGMVSTEAF
J: TRBJ2-1; V: TRBV25-1; CDR3: ASSAWTGGKNEQF
J: TRBJ2-5; V: TRBV19; CDR3: ASSPRDRGVTQY
J: TRBJ2-7; V: TRBV5-1; CDR3: ASSLGTSGGEQY
J: TRBJ1-4; V: TRBV6-6; CDR3: ASSLTGRNEKLF
J: TRBJ2-7; V: TRBV7-2; CDR3: ASSLATEYYEQY
J: TRBJ1-6; V: TRBV6-5; CDR3: ASRGRGRGSPLH
J: TRBJ1-3; V: TRBV5-1; CDR3: ASSVGQFSGNTIY
J: TRBJ1-1; V: TRBV6-1; CDR3: ASSETDRDTEAF
J: TRBJ2-3; V: TRBV7-8; CDR3: ASSLELAGQY
J: TRBJ2-7; V: TRBV7-2; CDR3: ASSLVFFGGYEQY
J: TRBJ2-3; V: TRBV15; CDR3: ATSRGLETDTQY
J: TRBJ2-7; V: TRBV10-3; CDR3: ASRDRHLDEQY
J: TRBJ1-1; V: TRBV7-9; CDR3: ASSSGAFGVFSTEAF
J: TRBJ1-2; V: TRBV6-1; CDR3: ASSDGELGTGTGRGYT